Sequencing of this T cell receptor (beta chain) was carried out in a study of high-grade serous ovarian cancer treatment subgroups. General study findings and limits: TCR clonal relatedness correlated positively with neoantigen level.

CDR1 and CDR2 from the germline V gene are SGDLS and YYNGEE. Trimming pared 0 bases from V and 0 bases from J, leaving 7 bases between. CDR3 length: 14 amino acids. Only in-frame clones appear in the TCRdb table, and some are missing; sequencing was by immunoSEQ multiplex PCR. The sample comprises roughly 5,300 clones, under 80% of which are singletons, and roughly 5.7% rests with the top ten. Tumor samples were taken before definitive surgery or chemotherapy. This clone was recorded a few times. Its specificity is not known. The gene calls are TRBV9 and TRBJ2-7, with a possible D match to TRBD1 (6 bases). The sample consisted of tumor tissue. The clonotype comes from a human patient with high-grade serous ovarian cancer. DNA for the CDR3: TGTGCCAGCAGCGTAGGGGACATCTCCTACGAGCAGTACTTC. Its translation: CASSVGDISYEQYF.